Included here is one TCR beta chain sequence, with context. Its antigen is unknown. A read error may be the cause here, since a much bigger clone is one base away. The missing conserved phenylalanine or tryptophan at the end of this CDR3 makes a read error likely. The sample comes from a study of molecular identifiers for immune sequencing clone quantification. Previously published methods and listed TCR primers were used for the bulk TCR libraries. TCRdb analysed the PCR reads with MiXCR anew, one entry per CDR3 protein. The sample records around 89,000 distinct CDR3 sequences, about 20% being singletons. Germline V gives CDR1 SGHDT, CDR2 YYEEEE. CDR3 length equals 13 residues. V shed 9 bases and J shed 3 bases, with 13 bases lying between them. Study-level findings and limits: Effector cells had over 97% of their molecules in clones above 20 RNA copies, while naive cells had under 1%. Detection of one spiked Jurkat cell's TCR RNA reportedly worked in around 1 million naive cells.

Sorting captured naive CD8 T cells as CD8+CD4-CCR7+CD45RA+. This chain links TRBV5-6 with TRBJ1-5; D perhaps matches TRBD1 (5 bases). This TCR derives from a human donor in good health. Some libraries in this study had Jurkat cell RNA spiked in. The specimen sequenced was naive CD8+ T cells from blood, with Jurkat cell RNA spiked in. Subset defined: FACS-sorted CD8+CD4-CCR7+CD45RA+ naive T cells. The CDR3 DNA reads TGTGCCAAGGGCAGGGCACCCAATCAGCCCCAGCATCTT. It yields the protein CAKGRAPNQPQHL.